This section outlines one TCR beta chain sequence together with its context. The source of the sample is a study of blood T cell repertoires in COVID-19. Study in general: From T cells, B-cell-depleted T cells, or PBMCs came the material, which was cDNA or gDNA.

Participant age was about 18 to 89 years, and participants resided in roughly 25 US areas. CDR1 and CDR2 from the germline V gene are GTSNPN and SVGIG (reference sequence). Trimming removed 5 bases from V and 5 bases from J; junction bases left unmatched: 11. This CDR3 has 15 residues. This table comes from immunoSEQ multiplex PCR, and its TCRdb copy is limited to in-frame clones, with some not included. The sample has roughly 200,000 clones; about 91% are singletons. Sequenced material: PBMCs or T cells enriched from blood (not recorded which). This TCR came from a woman in her 40s with acute COVID-19. The V call is TRBV30, the J call TRBJ1-4; 7 bases map to TRBD1. This chain's CDR3 is CAWRPGTEKNEKLFF. The CDR3 DNA sequence: TGTGCCTGGCGACCCGGGACAGAAAAAAATGAAAAACTGTTTTTT.